This record concerns one T cell receptor (beta chain) sequence. Its antigen is currently unknown. The missing conserved phenylalanine or tryptophan at the end of this CDR3 makes a read error likely. This record comes from a study of blood T cells in healthy people across ages. General study points: Age showed a roughly linear inverse relationship with TCR beta diversity per million T cells. Naive CD4+ cell counts and diversity both ran higher in long-lived than in aged donors.

A second PCR, run for about 7 to 12 cycles, used a sample-barcoded 5' primer plus a J-beta primer mix. Every cDNA molecule bore a tag from a template-switch adaptor containing 12 random nucleotides. TCRdb independently ran MiXCR on the 5' RACE reads; one entry per CDR3 protein. This repertoire shows more than 700,000 distinct CDR3 sequences, 53% found once; its top ten account for 40% to 50%. The source of this sequence is a man older than 75 in good health. Sequences were obtained from blood.

In DNA form, the CDR3 reads TGTGCCAGCAGCGGGTCCGGGACGAACACTGAAGCTTTCGTT. This gives the protein CASSGSGTNTEAFV. The chain uses TRBV9 and TRBJ1-1, with D tentatively TRBD1 (5 bases). Germline V lookup: CDR1 SGDLS, CDR2 YYNGEE. The CDR3 covers 14 residues. V was shortened by 3 bases and J by 1 base, with 10 bases between the two germline ends.